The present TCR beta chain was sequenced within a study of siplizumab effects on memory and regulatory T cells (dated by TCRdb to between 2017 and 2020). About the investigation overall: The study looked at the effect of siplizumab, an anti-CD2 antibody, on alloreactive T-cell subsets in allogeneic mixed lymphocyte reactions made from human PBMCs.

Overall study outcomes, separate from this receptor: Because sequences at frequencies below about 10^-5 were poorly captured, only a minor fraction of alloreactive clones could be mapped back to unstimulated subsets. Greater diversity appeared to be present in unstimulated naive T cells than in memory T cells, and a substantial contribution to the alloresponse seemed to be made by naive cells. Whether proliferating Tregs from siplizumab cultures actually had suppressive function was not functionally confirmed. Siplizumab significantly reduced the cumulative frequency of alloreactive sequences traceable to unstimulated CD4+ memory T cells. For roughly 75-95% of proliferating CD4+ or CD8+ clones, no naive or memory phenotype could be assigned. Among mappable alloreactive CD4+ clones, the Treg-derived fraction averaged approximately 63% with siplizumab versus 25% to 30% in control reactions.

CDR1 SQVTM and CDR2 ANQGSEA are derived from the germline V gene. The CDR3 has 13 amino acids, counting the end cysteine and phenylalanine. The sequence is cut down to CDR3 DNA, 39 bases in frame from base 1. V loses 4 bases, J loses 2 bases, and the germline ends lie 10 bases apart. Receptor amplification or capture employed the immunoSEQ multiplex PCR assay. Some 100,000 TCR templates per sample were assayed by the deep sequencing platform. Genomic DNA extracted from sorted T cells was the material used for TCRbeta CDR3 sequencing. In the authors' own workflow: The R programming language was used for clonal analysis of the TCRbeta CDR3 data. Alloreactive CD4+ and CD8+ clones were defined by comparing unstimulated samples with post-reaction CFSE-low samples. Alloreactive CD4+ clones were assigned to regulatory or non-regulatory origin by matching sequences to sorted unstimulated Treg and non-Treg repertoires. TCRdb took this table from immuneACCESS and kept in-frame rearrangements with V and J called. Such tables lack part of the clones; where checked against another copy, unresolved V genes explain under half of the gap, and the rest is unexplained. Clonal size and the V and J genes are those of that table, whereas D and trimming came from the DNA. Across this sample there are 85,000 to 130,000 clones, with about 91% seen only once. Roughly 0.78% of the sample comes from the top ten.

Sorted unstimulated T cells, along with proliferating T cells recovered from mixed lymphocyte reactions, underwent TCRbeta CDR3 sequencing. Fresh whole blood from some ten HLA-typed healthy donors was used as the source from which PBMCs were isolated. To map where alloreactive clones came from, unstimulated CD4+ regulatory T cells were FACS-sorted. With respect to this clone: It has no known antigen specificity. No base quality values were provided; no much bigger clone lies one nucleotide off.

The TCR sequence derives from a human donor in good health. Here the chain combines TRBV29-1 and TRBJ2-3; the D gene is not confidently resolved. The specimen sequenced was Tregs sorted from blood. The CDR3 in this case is CSVAGQHTDTQYF. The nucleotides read TGCAGCGTTGCGGGCCAACACACAGATACGCAGTATTTT.